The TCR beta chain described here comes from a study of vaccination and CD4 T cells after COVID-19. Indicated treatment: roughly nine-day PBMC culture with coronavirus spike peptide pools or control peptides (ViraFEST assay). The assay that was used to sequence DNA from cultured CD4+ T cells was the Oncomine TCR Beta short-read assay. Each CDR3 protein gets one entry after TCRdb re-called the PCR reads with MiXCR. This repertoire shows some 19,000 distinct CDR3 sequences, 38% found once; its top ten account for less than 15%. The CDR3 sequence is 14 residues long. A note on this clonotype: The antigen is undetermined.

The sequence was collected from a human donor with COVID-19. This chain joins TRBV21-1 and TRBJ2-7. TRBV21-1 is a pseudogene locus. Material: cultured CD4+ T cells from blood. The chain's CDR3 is CASSNYRSSYEQYF. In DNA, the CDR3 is TGTGCCAGCAGCAACTACCGGAGCTCCTACGAGCAGTACTTC.